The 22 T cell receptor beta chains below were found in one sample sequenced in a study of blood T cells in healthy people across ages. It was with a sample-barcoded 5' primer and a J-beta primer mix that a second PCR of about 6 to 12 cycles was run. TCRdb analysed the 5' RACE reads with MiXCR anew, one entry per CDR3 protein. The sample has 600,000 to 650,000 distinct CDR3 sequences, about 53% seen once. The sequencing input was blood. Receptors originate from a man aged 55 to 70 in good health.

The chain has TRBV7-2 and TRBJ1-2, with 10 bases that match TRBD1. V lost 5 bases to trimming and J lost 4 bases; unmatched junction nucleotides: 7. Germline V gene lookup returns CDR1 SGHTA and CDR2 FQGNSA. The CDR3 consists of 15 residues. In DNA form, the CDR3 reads TGTGCCAGCAGCCTGTCGGGACAGGGGCCCTATGGCTACACCTTC. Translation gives CASSLSGQGPYGYTF.

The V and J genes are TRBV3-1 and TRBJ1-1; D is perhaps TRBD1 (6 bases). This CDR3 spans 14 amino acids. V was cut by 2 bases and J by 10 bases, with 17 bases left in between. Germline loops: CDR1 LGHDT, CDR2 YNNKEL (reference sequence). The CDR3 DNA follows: TGTGCCAGCAGCCAAACAGGGTTGGCCCCAGGAGCTTTCTTT. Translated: CASSQTGLAPGAFF.

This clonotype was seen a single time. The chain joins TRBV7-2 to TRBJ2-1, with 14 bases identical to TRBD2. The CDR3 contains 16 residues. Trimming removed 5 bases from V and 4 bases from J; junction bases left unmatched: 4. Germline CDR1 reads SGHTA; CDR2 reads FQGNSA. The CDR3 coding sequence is TGTGCCAGCAGCAACCGACTAGCGGGGGGGTACAATGAGCAGTTCTTC. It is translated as CASSNRLAGGYNEQFF.

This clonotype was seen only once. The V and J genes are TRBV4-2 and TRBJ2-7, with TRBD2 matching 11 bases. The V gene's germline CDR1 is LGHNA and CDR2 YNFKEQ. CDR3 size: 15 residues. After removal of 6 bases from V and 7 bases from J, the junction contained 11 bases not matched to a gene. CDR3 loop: CASRPGLADYNEQYF. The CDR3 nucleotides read TGTGCCAGCAGGCCGGGACTAGCGGACTACAATGAGCAGTACTTC.

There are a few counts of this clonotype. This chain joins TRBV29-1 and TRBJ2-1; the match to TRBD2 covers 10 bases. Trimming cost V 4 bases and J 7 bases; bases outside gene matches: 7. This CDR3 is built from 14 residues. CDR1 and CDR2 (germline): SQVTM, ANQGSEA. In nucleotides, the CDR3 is TGCAGCGTTGTGCTAGCGGGGGCGGTAAATGAGCAGTTCTTC. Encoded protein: CSVVLAGAVNEQFF.

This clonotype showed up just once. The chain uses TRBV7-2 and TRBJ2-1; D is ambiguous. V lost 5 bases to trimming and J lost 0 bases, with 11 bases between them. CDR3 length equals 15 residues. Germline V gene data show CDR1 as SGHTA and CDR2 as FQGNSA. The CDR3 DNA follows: TGTGCCAGCAGCGACCGGACGGGCTCCTACAATGAGCAGTTCTTC. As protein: CASSDRTGSYNEQFF.

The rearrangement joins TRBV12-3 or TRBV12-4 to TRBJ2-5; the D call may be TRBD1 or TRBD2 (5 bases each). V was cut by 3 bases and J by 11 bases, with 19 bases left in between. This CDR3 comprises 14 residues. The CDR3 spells CASSLWGTNNEQYF. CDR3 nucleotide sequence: TGTGCCAGCAGTTTGTGGGGGACGAACAATGAGCAGTACTTC.

DNA for the CDR3: TGCAGTGCTAGTTTCAGGGTTACTGAAGCTTTCTTT. This encodes CSASFRVTEAFF. The chain uses TRBV20-1 and TRBJ1-1; tentative D call: TRBD1 (5 bases). This CDR3 has 12 amino acids. Germline lookup yields CDR1 DFQATT and CDR2 SNEGSKA (reference sequence). V lost 3 bases and J 5 bases, leaving 10 bases between the germline ends.

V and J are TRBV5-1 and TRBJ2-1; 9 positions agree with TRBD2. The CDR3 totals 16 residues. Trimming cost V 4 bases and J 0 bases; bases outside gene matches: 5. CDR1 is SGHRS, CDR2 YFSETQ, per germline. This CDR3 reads CASSPGTSTSYNEQFF. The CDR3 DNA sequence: TGCGCCAGCAGCCCAGGGACTAGCACCTCCTACAATGAGCAGTTCTTC.

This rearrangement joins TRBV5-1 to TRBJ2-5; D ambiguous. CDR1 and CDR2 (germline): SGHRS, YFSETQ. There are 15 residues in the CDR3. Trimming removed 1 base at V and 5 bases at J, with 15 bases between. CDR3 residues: CASSLTTTAAETQYF. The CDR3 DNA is TGCGCCAGCAGCTTGACGACAACCGCGGCGGAGACCCAGTACTTC.

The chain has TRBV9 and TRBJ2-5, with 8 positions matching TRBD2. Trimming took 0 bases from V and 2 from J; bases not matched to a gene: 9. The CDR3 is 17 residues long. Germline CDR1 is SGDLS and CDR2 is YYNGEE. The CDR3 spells CASSVAGFGLAQETQYF. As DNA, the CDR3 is TGTGCCAGCAGCGTAGCTGGGTTCGGACTAGCACAAGAGACCCAGTACTTC.

CDR3 protein: CASSLSRDRVKRQEAFF. The CDR3 bases are TGTGCCAGCAGTTTAAGCCGGGACAGGGTAAAGCGGCAAGAAGCTTTCTTT. The V and J genes are TRBV27 and TRBJ1-1; TRBD1 aligns across 9 bases. V lost 2 bases to trimming and J lost 8 bases; unmatched junction nucleotides: 15. The CDR3 covers 17 residues. CDR1 MNHEY and CDR2 SMNVEV come from the germline V gene (reference sequence).

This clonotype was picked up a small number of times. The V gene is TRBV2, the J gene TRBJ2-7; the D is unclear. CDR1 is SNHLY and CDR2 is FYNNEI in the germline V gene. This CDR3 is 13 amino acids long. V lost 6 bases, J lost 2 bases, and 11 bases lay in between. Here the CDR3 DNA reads TGTGCCAGCAGACAGCTGAGAACCTACGAGCAGTACTTC. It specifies CASRQLRTYEQYF.

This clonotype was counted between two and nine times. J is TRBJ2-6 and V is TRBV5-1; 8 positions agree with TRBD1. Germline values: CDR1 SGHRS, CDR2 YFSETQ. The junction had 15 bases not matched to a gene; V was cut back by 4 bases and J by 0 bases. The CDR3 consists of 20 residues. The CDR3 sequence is CASSTGQELYQYSGANVLTF. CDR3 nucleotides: TGCGCCAGCAGCACGGGACAGGAACTGTACCAATACTCTGGGGCCAACGTCCTGACTTTC.

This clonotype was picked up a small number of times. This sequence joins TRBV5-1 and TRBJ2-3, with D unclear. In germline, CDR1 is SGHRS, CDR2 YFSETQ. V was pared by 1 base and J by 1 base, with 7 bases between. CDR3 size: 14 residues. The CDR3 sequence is CASSLSPGTDTQYF. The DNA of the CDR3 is TGCGCCAGCAGCTTGAGCCCCGGCACAGATACGCAGTATTTT.

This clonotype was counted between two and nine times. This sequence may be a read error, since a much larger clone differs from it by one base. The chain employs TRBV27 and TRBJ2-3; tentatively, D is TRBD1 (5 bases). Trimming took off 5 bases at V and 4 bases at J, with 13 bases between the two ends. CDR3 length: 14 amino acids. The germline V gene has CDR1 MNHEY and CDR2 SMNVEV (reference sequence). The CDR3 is CASSVIGAADTQYF. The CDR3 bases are TGTGCCAGCAGTGTTATAGGGGCTGCAGATACGCAGTATTTT.

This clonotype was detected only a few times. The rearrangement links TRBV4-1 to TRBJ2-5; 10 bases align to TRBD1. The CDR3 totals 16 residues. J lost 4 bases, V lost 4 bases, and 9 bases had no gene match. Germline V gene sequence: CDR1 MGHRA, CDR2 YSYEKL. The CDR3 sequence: CASSPLGQGYRETQYF. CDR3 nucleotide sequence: TGCGCCAGCAGCCCTTTGGGACAGGGGTATCGAGAGACCCAGTACTTC.

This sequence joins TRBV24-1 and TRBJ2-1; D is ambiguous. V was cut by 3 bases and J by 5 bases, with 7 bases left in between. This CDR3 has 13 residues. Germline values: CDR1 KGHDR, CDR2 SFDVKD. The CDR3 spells CATSDNWDNEQFF. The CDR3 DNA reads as TGTGCCACCAGTGATAACTGGGACAATGAGCAGTTCTTC.

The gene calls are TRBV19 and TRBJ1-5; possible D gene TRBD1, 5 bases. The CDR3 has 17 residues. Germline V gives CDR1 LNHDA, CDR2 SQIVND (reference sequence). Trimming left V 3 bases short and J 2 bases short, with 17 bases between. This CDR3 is CASSMLDRGRGNQPQHF. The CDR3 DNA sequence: TGTGCCAGTAGTATGCTTGACAGAGGCCGTGGCAATCAGCCCCAGCATTTT.

The CDR3 here is CASSLVGGQGLTDTQYF. For the CDR3, the DNA is TGTGCCAGCAGCTTAGTGGGAGGACAGGGGCTCACAGATACGCAGTATTTT. V gene TRBV7-8 combines with J gene TRBJ2-3; 9 bases map to TRBD1. CDR1 SGHVS and CDR2 FQNEAQ come from the germline V gene. V was pared by 1 base and J by 2 bases, with 7 bases of the junction left unmatched. The CDR3 covers 17 residues.

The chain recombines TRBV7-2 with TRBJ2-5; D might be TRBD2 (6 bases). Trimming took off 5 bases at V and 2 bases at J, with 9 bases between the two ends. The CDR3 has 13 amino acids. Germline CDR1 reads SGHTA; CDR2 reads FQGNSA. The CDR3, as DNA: TGTGCCAGCAGCATGACTAGGCAAGAGACCCAGTACTTC. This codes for CASSMTRQETQYF.

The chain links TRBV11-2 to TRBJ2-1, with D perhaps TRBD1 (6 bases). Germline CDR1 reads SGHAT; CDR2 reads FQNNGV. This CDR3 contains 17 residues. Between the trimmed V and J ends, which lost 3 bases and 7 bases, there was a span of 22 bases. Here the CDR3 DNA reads TGTGCCAGCAGCTTTAGTGTCGCTCCAGGGGATTGGAATGAGCAGTTCTTC. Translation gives CASSFSVAPGDWNEQFF. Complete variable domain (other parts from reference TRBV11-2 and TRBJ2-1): EAGVAQSPRYKIIEKRQSVAFWCNPISGHATLYWYQQILGQGPKLLIQFQNNGVVDDSQLPKDRFSAERLKGVDSTLKIQPAKLEDSAVYLCASSFSVAPGDWNEQFFGPGTRLTVL.